A single T cell receptor (beta chain) is shown here with its context. The entry originates in a study of blood T cell repertoires in COVID-19. Study background: COVID-19 samples, acute and convalescent, were from the United States, Italy and Spain.

Methods used by the authors: The authors estimated nucleated cell counts from reference gene primer amplification. The table came from immunoSEQ multiplex PCR; TCRdb's copy has only in-frame clones and leaves some out. V, J and clone size were drawn from that table, and D and trimming were deduced from the DNA. The sample lists hundreds of thousands of clones, around 85% occurring once. This CDR3 contains 20 residues. Trimming cost V 4 bases and J 1 base; bases outside gene matches: 20. Germline loops: CDR1 SGDLS, CDR2 YYNGEE. The sample consisted of peripheral blood. This TCR derives from a woman aged 18-29 years with acute or convalescent COVID-19. This rearrangement joins TRBV9 to TRBJ2-7, with 10 bases identical to TRBD2. The CDR3 region is CASSPDPAVLAGIPSYEQYF. In nucleotides, the CDR3 is TGTGCCAGCAGCCCTGACCCGGCGGTACTAGCGGGAATACCTTCCTACGAGCAGTACTTC.